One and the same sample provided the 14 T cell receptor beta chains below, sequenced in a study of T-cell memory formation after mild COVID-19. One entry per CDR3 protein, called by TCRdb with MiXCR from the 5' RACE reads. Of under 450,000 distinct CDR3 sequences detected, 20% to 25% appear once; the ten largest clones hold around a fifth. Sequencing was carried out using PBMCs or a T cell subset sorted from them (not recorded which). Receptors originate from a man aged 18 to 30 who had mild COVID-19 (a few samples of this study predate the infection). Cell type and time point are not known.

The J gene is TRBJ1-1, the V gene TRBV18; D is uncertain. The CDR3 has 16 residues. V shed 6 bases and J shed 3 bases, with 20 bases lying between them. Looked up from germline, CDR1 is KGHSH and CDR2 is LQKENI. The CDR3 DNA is TGTGCCAGCTCGATACTCGAGTCCCTTGGGGACACTGAAGCTTTCTTT. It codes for CASSILESLGDTEAFF.

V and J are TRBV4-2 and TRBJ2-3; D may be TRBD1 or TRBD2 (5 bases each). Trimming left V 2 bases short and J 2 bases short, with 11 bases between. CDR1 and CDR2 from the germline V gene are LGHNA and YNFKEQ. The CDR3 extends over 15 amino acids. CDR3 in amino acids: CASSQSGGYTDTQYF. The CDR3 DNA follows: TGTGCCAGCAGCCAATCTGGGGGATACACAGATACGCAGTATTTT.

Here the CDR3 reads CASSLVAGVHEQFF. The CDR3 nucleotides are TGTGCCAGCAGCTTAGTAGCGGGGGTACATGAGCAGTTCTTC. This rearrangement joins TRBV5-6 to TRBJ2-1; 9 bases fit TRBD2. CDR1 and CDR2 (germline): SGHDT, YYEEEE. The CDR3 loop spans 14 amino acids. V lost 2 bases and J lost 8; bases outside the gene matches: 5.

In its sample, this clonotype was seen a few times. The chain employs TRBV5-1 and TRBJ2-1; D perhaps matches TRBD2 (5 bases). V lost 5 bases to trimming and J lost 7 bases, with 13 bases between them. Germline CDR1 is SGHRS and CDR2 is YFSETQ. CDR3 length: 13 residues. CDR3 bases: TGCGCCAGCAGTCGACCCCGGGGTAATGAGCAGTTCTTC. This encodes CASSRPRGNEQFF.

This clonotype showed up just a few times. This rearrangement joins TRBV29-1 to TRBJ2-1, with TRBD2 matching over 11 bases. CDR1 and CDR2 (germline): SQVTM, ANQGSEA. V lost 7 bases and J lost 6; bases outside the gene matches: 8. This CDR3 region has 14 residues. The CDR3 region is CSASGGSNPNEQFF. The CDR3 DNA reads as TGCAGCGCTAGCGGGGGGTCCAACCCCAATGAGCAGTTCTTC.

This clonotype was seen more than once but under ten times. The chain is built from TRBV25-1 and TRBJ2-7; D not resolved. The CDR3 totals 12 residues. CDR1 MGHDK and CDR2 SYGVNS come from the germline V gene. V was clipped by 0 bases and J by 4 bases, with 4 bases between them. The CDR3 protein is CASSEYIYEQYF. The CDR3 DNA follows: TGTGCCAGCAGTGAATATATATACGAGCAGTACTTC.

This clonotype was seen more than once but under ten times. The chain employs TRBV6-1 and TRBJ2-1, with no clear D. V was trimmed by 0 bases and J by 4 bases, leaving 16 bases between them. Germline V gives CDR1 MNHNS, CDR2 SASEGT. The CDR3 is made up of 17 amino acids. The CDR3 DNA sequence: TGTGCCAGCAGTGAAGCGCTTCCTGTAGCTCGGTACAATGAGCAGTTCTTC. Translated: CASSEALPVARYNEQFF.

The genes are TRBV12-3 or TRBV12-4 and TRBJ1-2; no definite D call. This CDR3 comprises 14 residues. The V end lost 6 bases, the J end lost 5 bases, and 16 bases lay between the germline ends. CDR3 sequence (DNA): TGTGCCAGCAGCCTGCGGGCGGGTAATTATGGCTACACCTTC. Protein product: CASSLRAGNYGYTF.

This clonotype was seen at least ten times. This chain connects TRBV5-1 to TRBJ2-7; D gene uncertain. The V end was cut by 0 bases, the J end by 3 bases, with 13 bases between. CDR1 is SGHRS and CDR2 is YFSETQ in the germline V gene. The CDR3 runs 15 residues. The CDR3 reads CASSLAVGRDYEQYF. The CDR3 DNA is TGCGCCAGCAGCTTGGCCGTTGGCAGAGACTACGAGCAGTACTTC.

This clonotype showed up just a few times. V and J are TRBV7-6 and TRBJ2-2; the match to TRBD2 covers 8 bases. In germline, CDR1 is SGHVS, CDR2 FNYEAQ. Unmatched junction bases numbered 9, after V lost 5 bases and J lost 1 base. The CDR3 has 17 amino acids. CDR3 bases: TGTGCCAGCAGCCGTCTAGCCGGGACTAGGAACACCGGGGAGCTGTTTTTT. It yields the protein CASSRLAGTRNTGELFF.

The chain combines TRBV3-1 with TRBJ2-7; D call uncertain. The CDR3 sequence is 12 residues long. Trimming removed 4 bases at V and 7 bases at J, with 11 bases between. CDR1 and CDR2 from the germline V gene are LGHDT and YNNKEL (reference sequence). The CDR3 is CASSRSFGEQYF. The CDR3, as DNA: TGTGCCAGCAGCCGTAGCTTTGGGGAGCAGTACTTC.

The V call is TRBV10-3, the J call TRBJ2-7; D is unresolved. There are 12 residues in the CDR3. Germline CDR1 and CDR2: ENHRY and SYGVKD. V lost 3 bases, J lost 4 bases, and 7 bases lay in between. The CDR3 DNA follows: TGTGCCATCAGTGAAGGTCTTTACGAGCAGTACGTC. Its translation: CAISEGLYEQYV.

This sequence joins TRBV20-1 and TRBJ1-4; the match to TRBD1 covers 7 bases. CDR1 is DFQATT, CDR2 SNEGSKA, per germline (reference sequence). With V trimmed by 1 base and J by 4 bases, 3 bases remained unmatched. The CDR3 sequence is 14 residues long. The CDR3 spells CSARAGTVNEKLFF. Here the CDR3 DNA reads TGCAGTGCTAGAGCCGGGACAGTTAATGAAAAACTGTTTTTT.

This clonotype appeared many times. The chain's CDR3 is CASSVTGTGVTKQYF. Written as DNA, the CDR3 is TGTGCCAGCAGCGTCACCGGGACAGGGGTTACCAAGCAGTACTTC. The chain couples TRBV7-3 to TRBJ2-7, with 10 bases fitting TRBD1. V was clipped by 5 bases and J by 8 bases; unmatched bases: 12. Germline CDR1 and CDR2: SGHTA and FQGTGA. The CDR3 runs to 15 residues.